This T cell receptor beta chain comes out of a study of vaccination and CD4 T cells after COVID-19 (dated by TCRdb to between 2020 and 2023). Study-wide context: The convalescent cohort comprised six males and four females, including two Hispanic individuals, seven Caucasians, two Asians and one multiracial person. Participants received two doses of either the Pfizer-BioNTech BNT162b2 vaccine (n=8) or the Moderna mRNA-1273 vaccine (n=2). At the TCR clonotype level, an earlier paper using these donors assessed memory CD4+ T cell crossreactivity between SARS-CoV-2 and common cold coronavirus spike proteins. As controls, cultures received a CEFX viral epitope pool (the positive control), an HIV-1 Nef peptide pool (the negative control), or no peptide at all. The spike-specific CD4+ TCR repertoire was compared before and after mRNA vaccination in approximately 9 COVID-19 convalescent patients and a handful of infection-naive healthy vaccine recipients. Post-COVID blood samples from convalescent patients were collected a median of approximately 100 days after diagnosis, with a range of roughly 35 to 170 days. The time from the second vaccine dose to post-vaccine blood sampling had a median of roughly 77 days and ranged from roughly 13 to 241 days. Culture stimuli were overlapping spike peptide pools from SARS-CoV-2 and from the common cold coronaviruses HCoV-NL63, HCoV-OC43 and HCoV-229E. General conclusions and limits of the study: The median count of SARS-CoV-2-reactive clonotypes went up from 21 after infection to around 38 after vaccination, although the change was not significant. Among the post-vaccine SARS-CoV-2-reactive clones in convalescent patients, a median approximately 86% showed up only after vaccination, which suggests vaccine-specific priming. In convalescent patients, nearly all vaccine-specific clones (304 of 307) were found to be mono-reactive for SARS-CoV-2 spike rather than cross-reactive with common cold coronaviruses. The number of convalescent patients in the study was relatively small, and the study did not examine early timepoints following natural infection.

What this sample's treatment or condition label stands for: approximately 9-day PBMC culture with coronavirus spike peptide pools or control peptides (ViraFEST assay). CD4+ T cells from unexposed donors were collected before the COVID-19 pandemic (2011-2018). To expand antigen-specific T cells with peptide pools and then pick out the expanded clonotypes through TCR sequencing, the study relied on the ViraFEST assay. Each well held around 2 million PBMCs cultured in IMDM containing approximately 5% human AB serum and around 10 IU/ml IL-2, with 10 ug/ml peptide pools added. Half of the culture medium was replaced with fresh IL-2-containing medium on days 3 and 7. After 10 days of culture, CD4+ T cells were isolated by negative selection with the EasySep CD4+ T cell isolation kit. As far as cell numbers permitted, CD4+ T cells from unexposed donors were tested for reactivity against SARS-CoV-2 S and N as well as four spike pools from common cold coronaviruses. PBMCs were separated from whole blood using Ficoll-Paque Plus gradient centrifugation and then either used fresh or cryopreserved at -140C. Each culture condition was generally run in triplicate wells. The leukapheresis product used for the unexposed donors was purchased from a commercial source.

From the cysteine through the phenylalanine, the CDR3 covers 14 amino acids. Of all the DNA, just the CDR3 is kept, 42 bases in frame from base 1. Trimming accounts for 5 bases at V and 4 bases at J, while the number of junction bases matched to no gene is 1. The CDR1 and CDR2 encoded by the germline V gene (reference sequence) are SGHKS and YYEKEE. On this clonotype: Its target antigen remains unknown. Per-base quality was not reported, and no clone a single base away is much larger than it.

Receptor libraries were prepared by PCR. DNA from cultured CD4+ T cells underwent TCR sequencing with the Oncomine TCR Beta short-read assay at the Johns Hopkins FTIC core. Genomic DNA was extracted from the cultured CD4+ T cells with the QIAamp micro DNA kit. The Oncomine TCR Beta libraries from cultured CD4+ T cells were pooled using unique dual indexes and then sequenced on an Illumina iSeq 100. The study's own analysis went as follows. Non-productive sequences were removed, and CDR3s that did not start with C, did not end with F or W, or were shorter than 7 amino acids were discarded. Antigen-specific clonotypes were identified with the MANAFEST web application by comparing peptide-stimulated wells with reference and other culture wells. Positive clones required FDR below 0.05, an odds ratio above 5, and productive frequency above 0.1% in at least two of three replicate wells. Clonotypes that were significantly expanded in both SARS-CoV-2 spike wells and at least one common cold coronavirus spike condition were defined as cross-reactive. Similarity between CDR3 sequences was evaluated in R version 3.6.1 using Levenshtein distances (stringdist) and unrooted phylogenetic trees (ape). The public reads were reprocessed in TCRdb via fastp at Q25 and MiXCR, keeping in-frame beta chains. Every entry covers one CDR3 protein and lists the most common genes and DNA from its rows. These V and J calls derive from TCRdb rather than the authors' analysis. The sample contains over 3,000 distinct CDR3 sequences, nearly 25% of them found a single time. The top ten hold 20% to 30% of the sample.

The receptor was isolated from a human donor in good health. The specimen sequenced was CD4+ T cells from blood, cultured in vitro. The rearranged segments are TRBV5-5 and TRBJ2-3, with 13 junctional bases fitting TRBD2. The CDR3 region: CASSTSGGADTQYF. The nucleotides read TGTGCCAGCAGTACTAGCGGGGGGGCAGATACGCAGTATTTT.